These 8 T cell receptor beta chains were sequenced from one sample in a study of regulatory T cells in long-lasting Graves disease. TCR beta libraries were built with iRepertoire HTBI primers and Arm-PCR of CDR3 regions. TCRdb reprocessed the multiplex PCR reads with MiXCR, giving one entry per CDR3 protein. The sample holds hundreds of thousands of distinct CDR3 sequences, 20% to 25% seen once. Time point of the sample: persistent/refractory GD, antithyroid drugs over 5 years with positive TRAb. Construction of the TCR library relied on RNA isolated from PBMCs. The sequenced sample was peripheral blood mononuclear cells (PBMCs), obtained when the disease was refractory, from a patient treated with antithyroid drugs. The receptors originated from a female donor with Graves disease.

At least ten counts were recorded for this clonotype. The chain recombines TRBV10-3 with TRBJ1-2; D gene ambiguous. The CDR3 covers 14 residues. V lost 3 bases and J 5 bases, leaving 13 bases between the germline ends. Germline V gives CDR1 ENHRY, CDR2 SYGVKD. Here the CDR3 reads CAISDGRRGYGYTF. CDR3 in DNA: TGTGCCATCAGTGACGGCAGGCGCGGTTATGGCTACACCTTC.

This clonotype was recorded at least ten times. The genes are TRBV6-1 and TRBJ1-2; no clear D gene. V gave up 0 bases and J gave up 4 bases, with 9 bases separating them. The germline gives CDR1 MNHNS, CDR2 SASEGT. The CDR3 contains 14 residues. The CDR3 sequence is CASSEAFGPYGYTF. The CDR3 bases are TGTGCCAGCAGTGAAGCGTTTGGACCCTATGGCTACACCTTC.

This clonotype was detected many times. CDR3 DNA sequence: TGTGCCAGCAGGGACAGGGGCCGTAATGAGCAGTTCTTC. This translates into CASRDRGRNEQFF. V and J are TRBV28 and TRBJ2-1, with 9 bases lining up with TRBD1. The V gene's germline CDR1 is MDHEN and CDR2 SYDVKM. The V gene end was trimmed by 6 bases and the J gene end by 7 bases; junction bases not matched to a gene: 4. CDR3 size: 13 residues. Complete variable domain (other parts from reference TRBV28 and TRBJ2-1): DVKVTQSSRYLVKRTGEKVFLECVQDMDHENMFWYRQDPGLGLRLIYFSYDVKMKEKGDIPEGYSVSREKKERFSLILESASTNQTSMYLCASRDRGRNEQFFGPGTRLTVL.

This clonotype was observed many times. The gene calls are TRBV12-3 or TRBV12-4 and TRBJ1-4; no firm D call. The CDR3 is made up of 13 amino acids. V lost 3 bases and J lost 5, with 7 bases in between. CDR3 DNA: TGTGCCAGCAGTTTGTGGGAGAATGAAAAACTGTTTTTT. This codes for CASSLWENEKLFF.

In its sample, this clonotype was seen many times. The V gene is TRBV11-2, the J gene TRBJ1-5; perhaps TRBD1 as D (5 bases). V shed 1 base and J shed 7 bases, with 11 bases lying between them. The CDR3 sequence is 14 residues long. Germline V gene data show CDR1 as SGHAT and CDR2 as FQNNGV. This chain's CDR3 is CASSLGTGTQPQHF. Here the CDR3 DNA reads TGTGCCAGCAGCTTAGGAACCGGGACCCAGCCCCAGCATTTT. Variable domain in full (rest from reference TRBV11-2 and TRBJ1-5): EAGVAQSPRYKIIEKRQSVAFWCNPISGHATLYWYQQILGQGPKLLIQFQNNGVVDDSQLPKDRFSAERLKGVDSTLKIQPAKLEDSAVYLCASSLGTGTQPQHFGDGTRLSIL.

This clonotype appeared many times. The chain recombines TRBV15 with TRBJ2-7, with a weak D call TRBD1 (5 bases). The CDR3 covers 14 residues. CDR1 and CDR2 (germline): LNHNV, YYDKDF (reference sequence). The V gene lost 1 base and the J gene lost 0 bases, with 7 bases spanning the gap. In DNA, the CDR3 is TGTGCCACCAGCAGAGGACAGATCTCCTACGAGCAGTACTTC. This translates into CATSRGQISYEQYF. Filled out from reference TRBV15 and TRBJ2-7, the complete variable domain reads DAMVIQNPRYQVTQFGKPVTLSCSQTLNHNVMYWYQQKSSQAPKLLFHYYDKDFNNEADTPDNFQSRRPNTSFCFLDIRSPGLGDTAMYLCATSRGQISYEQYFGPGTRLTVT.

This clonotype was detected only a few times. The V and J genes are TRBV5-1 and TRBJ2-5; 10 bases map to TRBD2. Germline CDR1 reads SGHRS; CDR2 reads YFSETQ. The trim removed 0 bases at V and 4 bases at J, leaving 9 bases unmatched. The CDR3 contains 17 residues. DNA for the CDR3: TGCGCCAGCAGCTTGGGGGCTAGCGGGAGTACGCGAGAGACCCAGTACTTC. It yields the protein CASSLGASGSTRETQYF.

This clonotype was seen repeatedly, ten times or more. V is TRBV28 and J is TRBJ1-5; 12 positions agree with TRBD1. The CDR3 contains 18 residues. From germline, CDR1 is MDHEN and CDR2 SYDVKM. Trimming took 4 bases from V and 4 from J; bases not matched to a gene: 11. The DNA of the CDR3 is TGTGCCAGCAGTTCCCCGCCCGGGACAGGGGGCGGAAATCAGCCCCAGCATTTT. Amino acids: CASSSPPGTGGGNQPQHF.